What follows are 24 T cell receptor beta chains derived from one specimen sequenced in a study of T cell repertoires in cytomegalovirus infection. These receptors are not linked to any known antigen. MiXCR, applied by TCRdb to the reads, yields one record per CDR3 protein. The table lists about 68,000 distinct CDR3 sequences, 20% to 25% of them singletons. The sequenced material came from PBMCs, sequenced either directly or after in vitro stimulation (not recorded which). All receptors derive from a human donor in good health (CMV status not recorded). Some clones in this sample may be carry-over from other donors' samples.

The chain carries TRBV11-2 and TRBJ2-3; D is undetermined. This CDR3 is built from 15 residues. Trimming cost V 6 bases and J 0 bases, with 13 bases left between them. The V gene's germline CDR1 is SGHAT and CDR2 FQNNGV. As DNA, the CDR3 is TGTGCCAGCAGTTGGCGAATACTTAGCACAGATACGCAGTATTTT. Translation: CASSWRILSTDTQYF.

This clonotype showed up just a few times. The chain combines TRBV7-9 with TRBJ2-1, with D perhaps matching TRBD1 or TRBD2 (5 bases each). Germline V gene sequence: CDR1 SEHNR, CDR2 FQNEAQ (reference sequence). The CDR3 is 16 residues long. Trimming pared 2 bases from V and 4 bases from J, leaving 15 bases between. The chain's CDR3 is CASSLLAIGDYNEQFF. CDR3 coding DNA: TGTGCCAGCAGCTTACTAGCCATAGGGGATTACAATGAGCAGTTCTTC.

The chain recombines TRBV6-1 with TRBJ2-1, with 12 nucleotides matching TRBD2. In germline, CDR1 is MNHNS, CDR2 SASEGT. V was pared by 5 bases and J by 9 bases, with 8 bases of the junction left unmatched. The CDR3 runs to 15 residues. CDR3: CASSPLAGGPSEQFF. The CDR3 DNA reads as TGTGCCAGCAGTCCTCTAGCGGGAGGGCCCAGTGAGCAGTTCTTC.

The chain uses TRBV6-6 and TRBJ1-6; 7 bases agree with TRBD1. Germline lookup yields CDR1 MNHNY and CDR2 SVGAGI (reference sequence). V dropped 6 bases and J dropped 7; count of bases not matched to a gene: 3. This CDR3 comprises 13 residues. In DNA, the CDR3 is TGTGCCAGCAGCGACAGGGTCAATTCACCCCTCCACTTT. Its protein product is CASSDRVNSPLHF.

The chain recombines TRBV4-3 with TRBJ2-3; TRBD1 matches at 7 bases. Losses at the gene ends were 3 bases for V and 2 bases for J; bases not matched to a gene: 11. Germline loops: CDR1 LGHNA, CDR2 YSLEER. This CDR3 comprises 17 residues. CDR3 bases: TGCGCCAGCAGCCAGCTCTTTACAGGGGCTAACACAGATACGCAGTATTTT. Translated, it gives CASSQLFTGANTDTQYF.

This sequence joins TRBV2 and TRBJ1-1; TRBD1 agrees at 8 bases. This CDR3 region has 14 residues. Germline assignment: CDR1 SNHLY and CDR2 FYNNEI. Trimming took 0 bases from V and 4 from J; bases not matched to a gene: 1. DNA of the CDR3: TGTGCCAGCAGTGAAGCAACAGGGGGCACTGAAGCTTTCTTT. Translating it yields CASSEATGGTEAFF.

This clonotype was counted between two and nine times. This chain joins TRBV29-1 and TRBJ2-7, with 8 positions matching TRBD1. Trimming took 7 bases from V and 2 from J; bases not matched to a gene: 4. The length of the CDR3 is 12 residues. Germline V gene data show CDR1 as SQVTM and CDR2 as ANQGSEA. As DNA, the CDR3 is TGCAGCGGGGGACAGGTCCCCTACGAGCAGTACTTC. It is translated as CSGGQVPYEQYF.

This clonotype was seen ten or more times. The chain joins TRBV7-2 to TRBJ2-7, with unresolved D. CDR3 length: 13 amino acids. From germline, CDR1 is SGHTA and CDR2 FQGNSA. Trimming took 2 bases from V and 2 from J, leaving 7 bases between them. CDR3 region: CASSLLGTYEQYF. The CDR3, as DNA: TGTGCCAGCAGCTTATTAGGGACCTACGAGCAGTACTTC.

This clonotype was found many times. The chain employs TRBV7-2 and TRBJ2-5, with D possibly being TRBD2 (6 bases). With 5 bases removed from V and 3 bases from J, the gap between germline ends came to 13 bases. Germline V gene sequence: CDR1 SGHTA, CDR2 FQGNSA. The CDR3 contains 14 residues. The CDR3 protein is CASSPQRREETQYF. The DNA of the CDR3 is TGTGCCAGCAGCCCTCAGCGGAGGGAAGAGACCCAGTACTTC.

This clonotype has only a few counts. The V and J genes are TRBV20-1 and TRBJ1-2; 8 nucleotides align to TRBD1. The V and J ends lost 8 bases and 7 bases, in that order; junction bases with no gene match: 12. The germline CDR1 and CDR2 sequences are DFQATT and SNEGSKA (reference sequence). The CDR3 spans 13 residues. The DNA for the CDR3 is TGCAGTACCCAAGGACAGGGCTACGGTGGCTACACCTTC. Protein product: CSTQGQGYGGYTF.

To note about this clonotype: Possible read error: a much larger clone is one base away. V gene TRBV7-2 combines with J gene TRBJ2-7, with 10 bases that match TRBD2. CDR1 and CDR2 from the germline V gene are SGHTA and FQGNSA. The trim removed 0 bases at V and 6 bases at J, leaving 8 bases unmatched. CDR3 size: 16 residues. CDR3 sequence reads: CASSLAGWTSGCEQYF. The CDR3 DNA follows: TGTGCCAGCAGCTTAGCGGGGTGGACTAGCGGTTGCGAGCAGTACTTC.

In this sample, this clonotype turned up a few times. V gene TRBV20-1 combines with J gene TRBJ2-7; a possible D gene is TRBD2 (8 bases). Germline V gives CDR1 DFQATT, CDR2 SNEGSKA (reference sequence). The CDR3 runs 13 residues. V dropped 5 bases and J dropped 7 bases, with 18 bases sitting between them. For the CDR3, the DNA is TGCAGTGCTGGCCGACAGGGCGGGGGGGAGCAGTACTTC. Its protein product is CSAGRQGGGEQYF.

To note about this clonotype: A much bigger clone sits one base away, suggesting this may be a read error. The CDR3 ends on some other residue instead of the conserved phenylalanine or tryptophan, so this is likely a read error. V gene TRBV7-2 combines with J gene TRBJ2-1; 12 bases map to TRBD2. The V gene's germline CDR1 is SGHTA and CDR2 FQGNSA. This CDR3 comprises 16 residues. The ends lost 6 bases at V and 7 bases at J; junction bases unmatched: 10. The CDR3 spells CASSPRRTSGRNEQFL. As DNA, the CDR3 is TGTGCCAGCAGTCCACGACGAACTAGCGGGAGGAATGAGCAGTTCTTA.

The chain is built from TRBV3-1 and TRBJ1-5; D is possibly TRBD1 (5 bases). The CDR3 has 15 amino acids. Looked up from germline, CDR1 is LGHDT and CDR2 is YNNKEL (reference sequence). Trimming removed 1 base at V and 4 bases at J, with 11 bases between. CDR3 in DNA: TGTGCCAGCAGCCAAGCGGGACTGGGGAATCAGCCCCAGCATTTT. It codes for CASSQAGLGNQPQHF.

This clonotype was recorded at least ten times. The chain is built from TRBV7-2 and TRBJ2-1; D is uncertain. Germline assignment: CDR1 SGHTA and CDR2 FQGNSA. The V end lost 4 bases, the J end lost 9 bases, and 10 bases lay between the germline ends. This CDR3 has 12 residues. The CDR3 DNA reads as TGTGCCAGCAGCTCAATAGTCAGTGAGCAGTTCTTC. The encoded protein is CASSSIVSEQFF.

A few counts support this clonotype. The J gene is TRBJ2-1, the V gene TRBV7-2, with unresolved D. V shed 2 bases and J shed 9 bases, with 5 bases lying between them. In germline, CDR1 is SGHTA, CDR2 FQGNSA. CDR3 length: 11 residues. CDR3 DNA: TGTGCCAGCAGCTTATTGGGTGAGCAGTTCTTC. This translates into CASSLLGEQFF.

This clonotype was counted between two and nine times. The gene calls are TRBV27 and TRBJ1-2, with TRBD1 identical over 7 bases. Germline V gives CDR1 MNHEY, CDR2 SMNVEV (reference sequence). The V and J ends lost 5 bases and 4 bases, in that order; junction bases with no gene match: 7. The CDR3 is 14 residues long. Here the CDR3 reads CASSSVRTGYGYTF. The CDR3 DNA is TGTGCCAGCAGTAGCGTACGGACAGGCTATGGCTACACCTTC.

In DNA, the CDR3 is TGTGCCAGCAGTTTAGCTGGGAGCGGGAGGTCCTACGAGCAGTACTTC. The encoded protein is CASSLAGSGRSYEQYF. The chain has TRBV27 and TRBJ2-7; 9 bases line up with TRBD2. CDR3 length: 16 amino acids. J was trimmed by 1 base and V by 2 bases; bases with no gene match: 6. CDR1 MNHEY and CDR2 SMNVEV come from the germline V gene (reference sequence).

This clonotype came up many times. This chain joins TRBV11-3 and TRBJ2-1; possibly TRBD2 for D (6 bases). There are 19 residues in the CDR3. The ends were cut back, 5 bases at V and 5 bases at J, with 28 bases in the middle. Per germline, CDR1 SGHNT and CDR2 YENEEA. The CDR3 loop reads CASSLTTTSPFSPNNEQFF. The CDR3 DNA follows: TGTGCCAGCAGCCTCACCACGACTAGTCCCTTTTCGCCAAACAATGAGCAGTTCTTC.

This clonotype has a handful of counts. This chain connects TRBV24-1 to TRBJ2-5; no clear D. Germline V gene data show CDR1 as KGHDR and CDR2 as SFDVKD. The CDR3 totals 13 residues. Trimming shortened V by 9 bases and J by 5 bases, and 15 bases separated the two germline ends. The CDR3 reads CATGASGQETQYF. CDR3 sequence (DNA): TGTGCCACCGGTGCATCGGGTCAGGAGACCCAGTACTTC.

The chain is built from TRBV6-2 or TRBV6-3 and TRBJ2-7; perhaps TRBD1 as D (6 bases). V lost 5 bases and J 3 bases, leaving 11 bases between the germline ends. This CDR3 is built from 13 residues. Germline values: CDR1 MNHEY, CDR2 SVGEGT. The CDR3, as DNA: TGTGCCAGCAGTCGGACAGAGGGCTACGAGCAGTACGTC. This codes for CASSRTEGYEQYV.

The chain couples TRBV24-1 to TRBJ2-1; the match to TRBD2 covers 14 bases. The CDR3 sequence is 17 residues long. Germline V gene lookup returns CDR1 KGHDR and CDR2 SFDVKD. V trimming: 3 bases; J trimming: 6 bases; junction bases outside the gene matches: 6. CDR3 DNA: TGTGCCACCAGTGATCACGGGACTAGCGGGAGCGGCAATGAGCAGTTCTTC. Translation: CATSDHGTSGSGNEQFF.

The chain joins TRBV6-2 or TRBV6-3 to TRBJ2-7; TRBD1 might be the D (7 bases). V was cut by 5 bases and J by 6 bases, with 17 bases left in between. The CDR3 covers 14 residues. The germline V gene encodes CDR1 MNHEY and CDR2 SVGEGT. This CDR3 is CASSLRTGGLEQYF. The CDR3 DNA follows: TGTGCCAGCAGTCTCCGGACAGGAGGGCTCGAGCAGTACTTC.

The chain couples TRBV7-9 to TRBJ1-5, with no clear D. This CDR3 spans 12 amino acids. V gave up 1 base and J gave up 9 bases, with 7 bases separating them. Looked up from germline, CDR1 is SEHNR and CDR2 is FQNEAQ (reference sequence). CDR3 region: CASSLDATPQHF. CDR3 in DNA: TGTGCCAGCAGCTTAGATGCAACGCCCCAGCATTTT.